This TCR beta chain was observed in a study of cytomegalovirus exposure and HLA in healthy donors. Broader study findings: Several of the most significant clusters appeared, in a later analysis, to be linked to common viral pathogens.

About this clone itself: What it recognizes is unknown.

Germline loops: CDR1 MNHEY, CDR2 SMNVEV (reference sequence). This CDR3 contains 15 residues. With 60 Vbeta and 13 Jbeta primers, the PCR was carried out. Some clones are missing from TCRdb's copy, which holds only in-frame ones; the method was immunoSEQ multiplex PCR. Of 130,000 to 150,000 clones detected, 60% to 80% appear once; the ten largest clones hold 6.5% to 8%. This chain uses TRBV27 with TRBJ2-5, with 7 bases that match TRBD2. The DNA end lines up better with TRBJ2-7; the J call may be wrong. The sample was PBMCs. The TCR originated in a woman aged 40-49 years in good health and CMV-seropositive. Written as DNA, the CDR3 is TGTGCCAGCAGTTTAAAGGCTAGCGGATGGGGCGAGCAGTACTTC. Its translation is CASSLKASGWGEQYF.